This is a list of T cell receptor beta chains from one sample in a study of blood T cell repertoires in COVID-19. Data came from immunoSEQ multiplex PCR; TCRdb stores just in-frame clones and leaves some out. The sample consists of fewer than 200,000 clones, about 85% of them appearing once. The sequencing input was PBMCs or T cells enriched from blood (not recorded which). Every receptor here comes from a middle-aged woman with acute COVID-19. The CDR3 runs from the conserved cysteine through the conserved F or W. D genes are given only for firm matches. Expanded clones get a size class; other rows say once, few or many, or leave the size out.

CDR3 protein: CASRQGAPSNTEAFF
CDR3 DNA: TGCGCCAGCCGACAGGGGGCCCCCTCAAACACTGAAGCTTTCTTT
J gene: TRBJ1-1
clone size: .
V gene: TRBV5-1
D gene: TRBD1

CDR3 protein: CASSWRGGRNSPLHF
CDR3 DNA: TGTGCCAGCAGTTGGCGAGGGGGCAGAAATTCACCCCTCCACTTT
J gene: TRBJ1-6
clone size: .
V gene: TRBV6-5
D gene: TRBD1

CDR3 protein: CASSLSTGDEQFF
CDR3 DNA: TGTGCCAGCAGCTTAAGTACGGGGGATGAGCAGTTCTTC
J gene: TRBJ2-1
clone size: .
V gene: TRBV7-3
D gene: .

CDR3 protein: CASSSIQGASNEKLFF
CDR3 DNA: TGTGCCAGCAGCTCAATACAGGGTGCTAGTAATGAAAAACTGTTTTTT
J gene: TRBJ1-4
clone size: few
V gene: TRBV5-6
D gene: .

CDR3 protein: CASSSTGRGETQYF
CDR3 DNA: TGTGCCAGCAGCTCGACAGGGCGGGGAGAGACCCAGTACTTC
J gene: TRBJ2-5
clone size: .
V gene: TRBV5-6
D gene: .

CDR3 protein: CASSTGHTATNEKLFF
CDR3 DNA: TGCGCCAGCAGCACCGGACACACTGCAACTAATGAAAAACTGTTTTTT
J gene: TRBJ1-4
clone size: few
V gene: TRBV5-1
D gene: .

CDR3 protein: CASSLGSGRARDTQYF
CDR3 DNA: TGTGCCAGCAGCTTGGGTAGCGGGAGGGCCAGGGATACGCAGTATTTT
J gene: TRBJ2-3
clone size: .
V gene: TRBV5-4
D gene: TRBD2

CDR3 protein: CASSVTSWNADTQYF
CDR3 DNA: TGTGCCAGCAGCGTAACTAGTTGGAATGCAGATACGCAGTATTTT
J gene: TRBJ2-3
clone size: .
V gene: TRBV9
D gene: .

CDR3 protein: CSVESEPTEAFF
CDR3 DNA: TGCAGCGTTGAATCCGAGCCCACTGAAGCTTTCTTT
J gene: TRBJ1-1
clone size: .
V gene: TRBV29-1
D gene: .

CDR3 protein: CASSPREGTGQFF
CDR3 DNA: TGTGCCAGCTCACCTCGAGAGGGCACGGGGCAGTTCTTC
J gene: TRBJ2-1
clone size: .
V gene: TRBV18
D gene: .

CDR3 protein: CASSPGRVYEQYF
CDR3 DNA: TGTGCCAGCTCACCGGGCAGGGTCTACGAGCAGTACTTC
J gene: TRBJ2-7
clone size: .
V gene: TRBV18
D gene: .

CDR3 protein: CASSPFQGATEAFF
CDR3 DNA: TGTGCCAGCAGCCCTTTCCAGGGGGCAACTGAAGCTTTCTTT
J gene: TRBJ1-1
clone size: .
V gene: TRBV3-1/TRBV3-2
D gene: TRBD1

CDR3 protein: CASSRTTGGTRFGGQFF
CDR3 DNA: TGTGCCAGCAGTAGAACCACCGGAGGGACTAGGTTCGGGGGGCAGTTCTTC
J gene: TRBJ2-1
clone size: .
V gene: TRBV27
D gene: TRBD2

CDR3 protein: CASRYSGVQETQYF
CDR3 DNA: TGTGCCAGCAGATACAGCGGGGTGCAAGAGACCCAGTACTTC
J gene: TRBJ2-5
clone size: .
V gene: TRBV11-1
D gene: TRBD2

CDR3 protein: CASSHNTGELFF
CDR3 DNA: TGTGCCAGCAGTCATAACACCGGGGAGCTGTTTTTT
J gene: TRBJ2-2
clone size: .
V gene: TRBV9
D gene: .

CDR3 protein: CASSIIGNRQDQPQHF
CDR3 DNA: TGTGCCAGTAGTATAATCGGTAACCGACAGGATCAGCCCCAGCATTTT
J gene: TRBJ1-5
clone size: .
V gene: TRBV19
D gene: .

CDR3 protein: CAWSVKLAGGNEQFF
CDR3 DNA: TGTGCCTGGAGTGTAAAACTAGCGGGCGGCAATGAGCAGTTCTTC
J gene: TRBJ2-1
clone size: .
V gene: TRBV30
D gene: TRBD2

CDR3 protein: CASSVDSHSGNTIYF
CDR3 DNA: TGCGCCAGCAGCGTGGACAGTCACTCTGGAAACACCATATATTTT
J gene: TRBJ1-3
clone size: few
V gene: TRBV5-1
D gene: .

CDR3 protein: CASSQDPVRTGHGYTF
CDR3 DNA: TGTGCCAGCAGCCAAGATCCGGTTAGGACAGGGCATGGCTACACCTTC
J gene: TRBJ1-2
clone size: .
V gene: TRBV3-1/TRBV3-2
D gene: TRBD1

CDR3 protein: CASRKTGPGYTF
CDR3 DNA: TGTGCCAGCAGAAAAACAGGGCCTGGCTACACCTTC
J gene: TRBJ1-2
clone size: .
V gene: TRBV2
D gene: .

CDR3 protein: CASSNLRLSGEQYF
CDR3 DNA: TGTGCCAGCAGTAACCTCCGGTTAAGCGGCGAGCAGTACTTC
J gene: TRBJ2-7
clone size: once
V gene: TRBV6-5
D gene: .

CDR3 protein: CASSPDSNYGYTF
CDR3 DNA: TGTGCCAGCAGTCCCGACAGCAACTATGGCTACACCTTC
J gene: TRBJ1-2
clone size: .
V gene: TRBV12-3/TRBV12-4
D gene: .

CDR3 protein: CASSATSGRASFAEQFF
CDR3 DNA: TGTGCCAGTAGTGCGACTAGCGGGAGGGCCAGTTTTGCTGAGCAGTTCTTC
J gene: TRBJ2-1
clone size: .
V gene: TRBV19
D gene: TRBD2

CDR3 protein: CASRTLDRSQETQYF
CDR3 DNA: TGTGCCAGCAGGACACTGGACAGAAGCCAAGAGACCCAGTACTTC
J gene: TRBJ2-5
clone size: .
V gene: TRBV6-5
D gene: .

CDR3 protein: CASNGQGTEAFF
CDR3 DNA: TGTGCCAGCAACGGACAGGGCACTGAAGCTTTCTTT
J gene: TRBJ1-1
clone size: .
V gene: TRBV11-3
D gene: TRBD1

CDR3 protein: CASSQDHQAGNTGELFF
CDR3 DNA: TGTGCCAGCAGCCAAGATCATCAAGCGGGCAACACCGGGGAGCTGTTTTTT
J gene: TRBJ2-2
clone size: .
V gene: TRBV4-2
D gene: .

CDR3 protein: CASSRTSGGGELFF
CDR3 DNA: TGTGCCAGCAGTCGGACTAGTGGCGGCGGGGAGCTGTTTTTT
J gene: TRBJ2-2
clone size: .
V gene: TRBV6-5
D gene: TRBD2

CDR3 protein: CASRRDFQNTGELFF
CDR3 DNA: TGTGCCAGTCGACGGGACTTCCAGAACACCGGGGAGCTGTTTTTT
J gene: TRBJ2-2
clone size: many
V gene: TRBV6-5
D gene: .

CDR3 protein: CASSAWGGYIDTQYF
CDR3 DNA: TGTGCCAGCAGCGCTTGGGGGGGATATATCGATACGCAGTATTTT
J gene: TRBJ2-3
clone size: .
V gene: TRBV9
D gene: TRBD2

CDR3 protein: CASSEARRNTEAFF
CDR3 DNA: TGTGCCAGCAGTGAAGCGCGGCGGAACACTGAAGCTTTCTTT
J gene: TRBJ1-1
clone size: .
V gene: TRBV2
D gene: .

CDR3 protein: CASSVEQGAYGYTF
CDR3 DNA: TGTGCCAGTAGTGTTGAACAGGGGGCCTATGGCTACACCTTC
J gene: TRBJ1-2
clone size: few
V gene: TRBV19
D gene: TRBD1

CDR3 protein: CASSRQFSGDYNEQFF
CDR3 DNA: TGTGCCAGCAGCCGCCAGTTTAGCGGGGACTACAATGAGCAGTTCTTC
J gene: TRBJ2-1
clone size: .
V gene: TRBV4-2
D gene: TRBD2